This T cell receptor (beta chain) emerged from a study of blood T cell repertoires in COVID-19. Study-wide context: Samples taken during acute and convalescent COVID-19 were collected in the United States, Italy and Spain. T cells, B-cell-depleted T cells, or PBMCs provided the cDNA or gDNA that served as material.

Source study methods: It was from reference gene primer amplification that nucleated cell counts were estimated. Profiled with immunoSEQ multiplex PCR; TCRdb holds only in-frame clones, not every one. The V and J calls and clone size were taken over from that table, and D and trimming were inferred from the DNA. The data hold fewer than 150,000 clones, with about 86% observed a single time. The CDR3 spans 18 residues. CDR1 and CDR2 from the germline V gene are LNHDA and SQIVND (reference sequence). J was trimmed by 2 bases and V by 4 bases; bases with no gene match: 9. This clone was detected once. The rearrangement links TRBV19 to TRBJ2-7; 15 positions agree with TRBD2. The material sequenced was peripheral blood. This receptor was taken from a woman in her forties or fifties with acute or convalescent COVID-19. CDR3 sequence reads: CASSTGGLAGGTPYEQYF. CDR3 DNA: TGTGCCAGTAGTACAGGGGGACTAGCGGGGGGCACCCCCTACGAGCAGTACTTC.